This T cell receptor beta chain originates from a study of T cells in Graves' hyperthyroidism and ophthalmopathy. Findings of the study overall: Clonotypes that were expanded in thyroid above 0.001 mostly appeared in blood too.

On this clonotype itself: What it binds is unknown.

Researchers amplified the TCR beta CDR3 regions from RNA transcripts. TCR CDR3 regions were first amplified by RT-PCR with HTBI primers. TCRdb ran MiXCR on the multiplex PCR reads and lists one entry per CDR3 protein. The table has about 570,000 distinct CDR3 sequences, 46% seen once. V was clipped by 5 bases and J by 4 bases; unmatched bases: 8. The CDR3 is made up of 14 amino acids. Germline V gene sequence: CDR1 SEHNR, CDR2 FQNEAQ (reference sequence). The J gene is TRBJ2-7, the V gene TRBV7-9; 7 nucleotides agree with TRBD2. This clonotype was sampled from an adult woman with Graves' disease, either hyperthyroidism or ophthalmopathy (not recorded which). Source material: peripheral blood or thyroid tissue (not recorded which). The chain's CDR3 is CASSPPLASYEQYF. The CDR3, as DNA: TGTGCCAGCAGCCCCCCACTAGCGTCGTACGAGCAGTACTTC.